In this sample, the clone carrying this T cell receptor beta chain turned up once. The treatment denotes: oral pan-JAK inhibitor, 5-10 mg twice daily. This entry belongs to a study of CD8+ T cells in alopecia areata. V was pared by 6 bases and J by 3 bases, with 17 bases between. The germline gives CDR1 SGHTA, CDR2 FQGNSA. The CDR3 runs to 16 residues. Extracted RNA was reverse transcribed, and the resulting cDNA served as sequencing template. TCRdb keeps only in-frame clones here, not all; method: immunoSEQ multiplex PCR. The repertoire holds about 200,000 clones, with around two fifths as singletons.

Material: CD4+ T cells sorted from blood, obtained between weeks 30 and 35, from a patient treated with tofacitinib. This clonotype was obtained from a human donor with alopecia areata. The V call is TRBV7-2, the J call TRBJ1-4, with unresolved D. In DNA form, the CDR3 reads TGTGCCAGCAGGATGGGCCCCCTTAGGGCTAATGAAAAACTGTTTTTT. It specifies CASRMGPLRANEKLFF.